Each of the 5 T cell receptor beta chains below was sequenced from the same sample in a study of blood T cell repertoires in COVID-19. The protocol was immunoSEQ multiplex PCR, while the TCRdb copy is restricted to in-frame clones and leaves out a portion. The sample records about 72,000 clones, more than 85% being singletons. The sequenced sample consisted of peripheral blood. The receptors were sampled from an older woman with active COVID-19.

The chain employs TRBV6-5 and TRBJ2-7; TRBD1 matches at 11 bases. Trimming at V came to 4 bases and at J to 3 bases, leaving 5 bases not matched to a gene. Germline values: CDR1 MNHEY, CDR2 SVGAGI. The CDR3 covers 15 residues. The CDR3 DNA reads as TGTGCCAGCAGTTCCCCCGGGACAGGGGGCTACGAGCAGTACTTC. Translation gives CASSSPGTGGYEQYF.

The CDR3 protein is CASSFGRAGNQPQHF. The CDR3 coding sequence is TGTGCCAGCAGTTTTGGGAGAGCGGGCAATCAGCCCCAGCATTTT. J is TRBJ1-5 and V is TRBV28; D gene ambiguous. There are 15 residues in the CDR3. CDR1 and CDR2 from the germline V gene are MDHEN and SYDVKM. Between the trimmed V and J ends, which lost 3 bases and 2 bases, there was a span of 11 bases.

The J gene is TRBJ2-7, the V gene TRBV15; 12 positions match TRBD2. Unmatched junction bases numbered 9, after V lost 4 bases and J lost 2 bases. This CDR3 is built from 17 residues. Germline V gene sequence: CDR1 LNHNV, CDR2 YYDKDF (reference sequence). The CDR3 bases are TGTGCCACCAGCACGGTGGGGACTAGCGGGTACCCCTACGAGCAGTACTTC. Its protein product is CATSTVGTSGYPYEQYF.

The chain recombines TRBV4-1 with TRBJ2-1; TRBD2 matches 13 bases. Germline CDR1 is MGHRA and CDR2 is YSYEKL. The CDR3 has 14 residues. V lost 0 bases to trimming and J lost 15 bases; unmatched junction nucleotides: 5. As DNA, the CDR3 is TGCGCCAGCAGCCAAGATGGGACTAGCGGGAACCCGTTCTTC. It is translated as CASSQDGTSGNPFF.

The CDR3 nucleotides read TGTGCCACGGGAATTCGGCTAGCGGGAGGGTACGAGCAGTACTTC. Protein sequence: CATGIRLAGGYEQYF. The chain links TRBV7-9 to TRBJ2-7, with TRBD2 matching 12 bases. The CDR3 runs to 15 residues. Trimming cost V 10 bases and J 4 bases; bases outside gene matches: 11. Germline CDR1 and CDR2: SEHNR and FQNEAQ (reference sequence).